This T cell receptor (beta chain) emerged from a study of OX40 agonist ivuxolimab in advanced cancers. Study results and caveats: Among some nonresponders, normalized T-cell clonal expansion was also low. CD8+ T cells showed, on average, more clonal expansion than CD4+ cells. Partial responders receiving 0.1-3.0 mg/kg showed among the lowest clonal expansion.

Deletions cut 1 base from V and 6 bases from J, with 10 bases between. Per germline, CDR1 SQVTM and CDR2 ANQGSEA. The CDR3 has 13 residues. Worth noting for this clone: Its antigen is unknown.

Libraries were prepared by immunoSEQ multiplex PCR; TCRdb keeps only in-frame clonotypes and omits some of them. The table includes under 70,000 clones, 86% detected once. This sequence joins TRBV29-1 and TRBJ2-1; D uncertain. The material sequenced was CD4+ or CD8+ T cells sorted from blood, taken in a trial of the OX40 agonist ivuxolimab. The sequence derives from an adult with an advanced solid tumor such as melanoma, head and neck, liver or kidney cancer. The CDR3 DNA sequence: TGCAGCGTTGAAGTCGCGTTCGGCAATGAGCAGTTCTTC. It specifies CSVEVAFGNEQFF.